The source of this T cell receptor beta chain is a study of blood T cells in healthy people across ages. Turning to the study itself: Through template switching, about one barcoded beta molecule was captured per two T cells, as measured in model experiments.

With a J-beta primer mix and a sample-barcoded 5' primer, a second PCR ran roughly 7 to 11 cycles. TCRdb reanalysed the 5' RACE reads using MiXCR and keeps one entry per CDR3 protein. The table records over 500,000 distinct CDR3 sequences, about 27% of them present only once. Drawing of peripheral blood yielded 7.5 to 10 milliliters from each donor. Trimming cost V 0 bases and J 5 bases; bases outside gene matches: 6. The CDR3 contains 15 residues. Germline V gene data show CDR1 as DFQATT and CDR2 as SNEGSKA (reference sequence). This sample was shared with a second study, whose subject was T cells of mothers and their children. That investigation notes: In cDNA synthesis, all of the extracted RNA was used at 1.5 ug per 15 ul.

Material for sequencing was blood. This chain uses TRBV20-1 with TRBJ2-7, with 11 bases lining up with TRBD1. This sequence was found in a boy between 2 and 15 years old in good health. This CDR3 is CSARDTRTGGHEQYF. The CDR3 DNA reads TGCAGTGCTAGAGATACCCGGACAGGGGGCCACGAGCAGTACTTC.